This T cell receptor beta chain was sequenced for a study of vaccination effects on CD4 cells after COVID-19. ViraFEST assay sequencing came after antigen-specific CD4+ T cells were expanded with viral peptide pools. Having been cultured for about ten days, the cells underwent CD4+ T cell isolation. Participants each got two BNT162b2 or mRNA-1273 vaccine doses. After two million PBMC were placed in each well, they were cultured with roughly 11 IU/ml IL-2 and roughly 10 ug/ml peptides. Using immunoSEQ multiplex PCR, the repertoire was profiled, and TCRdb retains in-frame clones only, with some absent. The sample has about 29,000 clones, 60% to 75% seen once; the top ten hold 15% to 20%. Trimming took 9 bases from V and 4 from J; bases not matched to a gene: 15. CDR3 length equals 17 residues. CDR1 is SNHLY and CDR2 is FYNNEI in the germline V gene. In this sample, this clone turned up a few times. Its antigen is not identified.

The chain links TRBV2 to TRBJ2-1; 10 bases are shared with TRBD2. This TCR derives from a human donor who received a COVID-19 vaccine. The source was CD4+ T cells from PBMCs cultured with HCoV-OC43 spike peptides, collected after COVID-19 vaccination. As to subset: HCoV-OC43 spike overlapping peptide pool stimulation. The CDR3 sequence is CARRVYSGTSAYNEQFF. The CDR3 bases are TGTGCCAGACGGGTCTACTCGGGGACTAGCGCTTACAATGAGCAGTTCTTC. Supplemented by reference TRBV2 and TRBJ2-1, the full variable domain reads EPEVTQTPSHQVTQMGQEVILRCVPISNHLYFYWYRQILGQKVEFLVSFYNNEISEKSEIFDDQFSVERPDGSNFTLKIRSTKLEDSAMYFCARRVYSGTSAYNEQFFGPGTRLTVL.